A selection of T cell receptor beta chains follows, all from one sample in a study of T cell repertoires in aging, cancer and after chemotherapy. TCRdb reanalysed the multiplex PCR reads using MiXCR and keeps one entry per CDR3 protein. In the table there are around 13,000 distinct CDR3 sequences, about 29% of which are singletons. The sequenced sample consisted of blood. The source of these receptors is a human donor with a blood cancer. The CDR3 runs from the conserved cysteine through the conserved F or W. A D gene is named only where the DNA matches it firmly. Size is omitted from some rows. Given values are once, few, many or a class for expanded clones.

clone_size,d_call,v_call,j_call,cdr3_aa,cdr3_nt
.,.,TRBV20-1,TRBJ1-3,CSASLAGRSGNTIYF,TGCAGTGCTAGCTTAGCAGGCCGCTCTGGAAACACCATATATTTT
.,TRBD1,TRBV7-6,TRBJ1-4,CASSPRVGQDFEKLFF,TGTGCCAGCAGCCCACGGGTAGGACAGGATTTTGAAAAACTGTTTTTT
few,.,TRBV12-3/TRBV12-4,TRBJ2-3,CASGPWGKPTDTQYF,TGTGCCAGCGGTCCCTGGGGAAAACCCACAGATACGCAGTATTTT
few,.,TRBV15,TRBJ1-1,CATSRDTMARAFF,TGTGCCACCAGCAGAGATACGATGGCTCGAGCTTTCTTT
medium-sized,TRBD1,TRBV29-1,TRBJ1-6,CSVAHTPGQGHSPLHF,TGCAGCGTTGCGCATACTCCGGGACAGGGGCATTCACCCCTCCACTTT
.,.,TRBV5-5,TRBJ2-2,CASSSRDTKNTGELFF,TGTGCCAGCAGCTCCCGGGACACTAAGAACACCGGGGAGCTGTTTTTT
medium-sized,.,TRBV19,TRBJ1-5,CASSIQSRDQPQHF,TGTGCCAGTAGTATCCAGAGCCGGGATCAGCCCCAGCATTTT
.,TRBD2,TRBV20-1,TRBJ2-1,CSAPLAGGFPEQFF,TGCAGTGCTCCACTAGCGGGAGGGTTTCCTGAGCAGTTCTTC
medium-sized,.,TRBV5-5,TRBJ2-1,CASSLGDLGEQFF,TGTGCCAGCAGCTTGGGCGACTTGGGTGAGCAGTTCTTC
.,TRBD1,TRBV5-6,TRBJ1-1,CASSLRQGRNTEAFF,TGTGCCAGCAGCTTGCGACAGGGGAGAAACACTGAAGCTTTCTTT
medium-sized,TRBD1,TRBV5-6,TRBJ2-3,CASSLVQGADTQYF,TGTGCCAGCAGCTTGGTTCAGGGGGCGGATACGCAGTATTTT
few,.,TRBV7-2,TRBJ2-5,CASSPTKDQETQYF,TGTGCCAGCAGCCCTACAAAGGACCAAGAGACCCAGTACTTC
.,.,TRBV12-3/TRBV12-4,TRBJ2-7,CASRSAGPYEQYF,TGTGCCAGCAGGTCGGCCGGACCCTACGAGCAGTACTTC
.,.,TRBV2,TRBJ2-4,CASMTTGNIQYF,TGTGCCAGCATGACGACGGGGAACATTCAGTACTTC
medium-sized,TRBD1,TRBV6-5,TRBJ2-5,CASRPRDSRQETQYF,TGTGCCAGCAGGCCCAGGGACAGTCGGCAAGAGACCCAGTACTTC
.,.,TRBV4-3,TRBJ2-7,CASSPPEPDNGATYEQYF,TGCGCCAGCAGCCCGCCTGAACCGGACAACGGAGCGACCTACGAGCAGTACTTC
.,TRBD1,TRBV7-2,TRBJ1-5,CASSPTGGRGNQPQHF,TGTGCCAGCAGCCCAACAGGGGGCCGGGGCAATCAGCCCCAGCATTTT
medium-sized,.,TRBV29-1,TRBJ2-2,CSGTTDNTGELFF,TGCAGCGGTACGACAGATAACACCGGGGAGCTGTTTTTT
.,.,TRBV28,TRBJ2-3,CASSRTDTQYF,TGTGCCAGCAGTCGAACAGATACGCAGTATTTT
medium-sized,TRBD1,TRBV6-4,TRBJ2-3,CASSDGTGGTDTQYF,TGTGCCAGCAGTGACGGGACAGGGGGCACAGATACGCAGTATTTT
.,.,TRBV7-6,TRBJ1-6,CAVTPRNYNSPLHF,TGTGCCGTGACCCCCAGAAACTATAATTCACCCCTCCACTTT
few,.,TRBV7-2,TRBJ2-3,CASSPRAARDTQYF,TGTGCCAGCAGCCCACGGGCGGCACGAGATACGCAGTATTTT
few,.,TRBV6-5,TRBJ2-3,CASSYSMGPSTDTQYF,TGTGCCAGCAGTTACTCGATGGGGCCTAGCACAGATACGCAGTATTTT
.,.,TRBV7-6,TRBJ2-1,CASSFPSYNEQFF,TGTGCCAGCAGCTTCCCCTCCTACAATGAGCAGTTCTTC
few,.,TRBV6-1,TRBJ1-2,CASTDTGRPFTF,TGTGCCAGCACAGACACGGGGCGCCCCTTCACCTTC
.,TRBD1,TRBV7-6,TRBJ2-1,CASSEQGSYNEQFF,TGTGCCAGCAGCGAACAGGGGTCCTACAATGAGCAGTTCTTC
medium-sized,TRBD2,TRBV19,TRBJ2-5,CASSIGSSGSQYF,TGTGCCAGTAGTATTGGGTCTAGCGGGAGCCAGTACTTC
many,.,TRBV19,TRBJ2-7,CASSVDGTETSYEQYF,TGTGCCAGTAGTGTCGACGGGACGGAGACCTCCTACGAGCAGTACTTC
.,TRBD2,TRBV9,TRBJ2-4,CASSVGSGRYNEQYF,TGTGCCAGCAGCGTAGGAAGCGGGAGATACAATGAGCAGTACTTC
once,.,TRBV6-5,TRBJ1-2,CAISPTGGYGYTF,TGTGCCATCAGTCCCACGGGCGGCTATGGCTACACCTTC
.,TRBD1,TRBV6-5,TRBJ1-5,CASSAQGGNQPQHF,TGTGCCAGCAGTGCCCAGGGGGGCAATCAGCCCCAGCATTTT
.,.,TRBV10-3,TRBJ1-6,CASSGQTMGSPLHF,TGCGCCAGCAGTGGACAGACCATGGGTTCACCCCTCCACTTT
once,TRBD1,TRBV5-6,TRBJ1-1,CASSLPAGTGGGMNTEAFF,TGTGCCAGCAGCTTACCAGCCGGGACAGGGGGCGGCATGAACACTGAAGCTTTCTTT
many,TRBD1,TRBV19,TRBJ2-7,CASSPLEWDRGYEQYF,TGTGCCAGTAGTCCACTGGAGTGGGACAGGGGCTACGAGCAGTACTTC
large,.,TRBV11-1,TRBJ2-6,CASRRQDSGANVLTF,TGTGCCAGCAGGCGACAGGACTCTGGGGCCAACGTCCTGACTTTC
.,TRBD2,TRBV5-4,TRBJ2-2,CASSRGTSGRGGRELFF,TGCGCCAGCAGCCGAGGGACTAGCGGGAGAGGTGGCCGGGAGCTGTTTTTT
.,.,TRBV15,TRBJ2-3,CATSSQGSIRSTDTQYF,TGTGCCACCAGCAGCCAAGGGTCAATCCGTAGCACAGATACGCAGTATTTT
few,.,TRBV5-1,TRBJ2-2,CASRSGDNTGELFF,TGCGCCAGCAGATCCGGGGATAACACCGGGGAGCTGTTTTTT
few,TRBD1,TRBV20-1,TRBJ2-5,CSARERPGGETQYF,TGCAGTGCTAGAGAGCGGCCAGGGGGAGAGACCCAGTACTTC
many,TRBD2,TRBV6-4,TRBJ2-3,CASSDVGGAGTDTQYF,TGTGCCAGCAGTGACGTCGGGGGGGCTGGCACAGATACGCAGTATTTT
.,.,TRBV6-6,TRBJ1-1,CASSYVQGWTEAFF,TGTGCCAGCAGTTACGTTCAGGGATGGACTGAAGCTTTCTTT
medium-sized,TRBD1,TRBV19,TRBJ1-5,CASHGGPGGVQPQHF,TGTGCCAGCCACGGGGGGCCAGGGGGCGTCCAGCCCCAGCATTTT
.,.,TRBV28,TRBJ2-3,CASGVTGRPRNTQYF,TGTGCCAGCGGAGTAACCGGACGCCCCAGAAATACGCAGTATTTT